The 26 T cell receptor beta chains below come from one sample, sequenced in a study of T-cell reconstitution after alpha-beta-depleted transplantation in children. The TCRbeta library incorporated unique molecular identifiers. Each CDR3 protein gets one entry after TCRdb re-called the PCR reads with MiXCR. In the table there are 65,000 to 90,000 distinct CDR3 sequences, roughly a tenth of which are singletons. This material consisted of PBMCs, taken before TCRalphabeta/CD19-depleted stem cell transplant. The receptors derive from a boy between 10 and 17 years old with acute myeloid leukemia, due to receive a stem cell transplant.

In its sample, this clonotype was seen many times. The chain has TRBV7-9 and TRBJ1-5; unclear D gene. The CDR3 runs 13 residues. In germline, CDR1 is SEHNR, CDR2 FQNEAQ (reference sequence). V was trimmed by 6 bases and J by 6 bases, leaving 12 bases between them. As DNA, the CDR3 is TGTGCCAGCAGTTTAATGACGGGTCAGCCCCAGCATTTT. It codes for CASSLMTGQPQHF. Based on the CDR3 plus reference TRBV7-9 and TRBJ1-5, the full variable domain is DTGVSQNPRHKITKRGQNVTFRCDPISEHNRLYWYRQTLGQGPEFLTYFQNEAQLEKSRLLSDRFSAERPKGSFSTLEIQRTEQGDSAMYLCASSLMTGQPQHFGDGTRLSIL.

The sample holds many counts of this clonotype. This chain connects TRBV7-9 to TRBJ1-2, with 9 positions matching TRBD1. With 7 bases clipped from V and 2 bases from J, the junction kept 2 bases outside the gene matches. Germline assignment: CDR1 SEHNR and CDR2 FQNEAQ (reference sequence). This CDR3 is built from 13 residues. The CDR3 sequence is CASMGQGNYGYTF. The CDR3 DNA reads as TGTGCCAGCATGGGACAGGGAAACTATGGCTACACCTTC.

This clonotype was seen at least ten times. This sequence joins TRBV5-1 and TRBJ2-5; 7 bases align to TRBD2. Trimming at V came to 0 bases and at J to 1 base, leaving 0 bases not matched to a gene. This CDR3 is 14 amino acids long. Germline CDR1 reads SGHRS; CDR2 reads YFSETQ. The CDR3: CASSLASGQETQYF. CDR3 DNA sequence: TGCGCCAGCAGCTTGGCTAGCGGCCAAGAGACCCAGTACTTC. Full variable domain (outside the CDR3, taken from reference TRBV5-1 and TRBJ2-5): KAGVTQTPRYLIKTRGQQVTLSCSPISGHRSVSWYQQTPGQGLQFLFEYFSETQRNKGNFPGRFSGRQFSNSRSEMNVSTLELGDSALYLCASSLASGQETQYFGPGTRLLVL.

In this sample, this clonotype turned up many times. V and J are TRBV5-1 and TRBJ2-1; 8 nucleotides match TRBD2. Germline CDR1 SGHRS, CDR2 YFSETQ. CDR3 size: 18 residues. Trimming removed 0 bases from V and 10 bases from J; junction bases left unmatched: 18. The CDR3 coding sequence is TGCGCCAGCAGCTTGGGACAGAGAGTGGGGACTAGTCTCTTCGAGCAGTTCTTC. This codes for CASSLGQRVGTSLFEQFF.

This clonotype came up many times. The chain recombines TRBV20-1 with TRBJ2-5, with 7 bases fitting TRBD2. Per germline, CDR1 DFQATT and CDR2 SNEGSKA (reference sequence). The CDR3 sequence is 12 residues long. Trimming at V came to 5 bases and at J to 4 bases, leaving 4 bases not matched to a gene. CDR3 in DNA: TGCAGTGCTCGTGGGGGGGGAGAGACCCAGTACTTC. This translates into CSARGGGETQYF.

This clonotype was observed a few times. The chain joins TRBV15 to TRBJ2-2; tentatively, D is TRBD2 (5 bases). Trimming stripped 1 base from V and 5 bases from J, with 5 bases between. Germline V gives CDR1 LNHNV, CDR2 YYDKDF (reference sequence). The CDR3 length is 13 residues. The CDR3 loop reads CATSRGRTGELFF. CDR3 coding DNA: TGTGCCACCAGCAGAGGGAGGACCGGGGAGCTGTTTTTT.

This clonotype was detected ten times or more. The rearrangement links TRBV18 to TRBJ2-7; 9 nucleotides line up with TRBD2. V dropped 3 bases and J dropped 7; count of bases not matched to a gene: 10. The CDR3 consists of 15 residues. Germline V gene sequence: CDR1 KGHSH, CDR2 LQKENI. The CDR3 DNA reads TGTGCCAGCTCACCGATCGACAGCGCGGGGGGGGAGCAGTACGTC. Translating gives CASSPIDSAGGEQYV.

This clonotype was observed at least ten times. V and J are TRBV6-2 or TRBV6-3 and TRBJ2-1; D is ambiguous. CDR1 and CDR2 (germline): MNHEY, SVGEGT. The CDR3 runs to 20 residues. Trimming took off 0 bases at V and 0 bases at J, with 21 bases between the two ends. Here the CDR3 DNA reads TGTGCCAGCAGTTACTCGACGGCCTCCGGTTCGGCGATCTCCTACAATGAGCAGTTCTTC. This gives the protein CASSYSTASGSAISYNEQFF.

This clonotype has a count of ten or more. This chain connects TRBV7-9 to TRBJ2-1, with D perhaps TRBD1 (5 bases). In germline, CDR1 is SEHNR, CDR2 FQNEAQ (reference sequence). This CDR3 is built from 14 residues. V was pared by 5 bases and J by 4 bases, with 12 bases between. The CDR3: CASSQGEAYNEQFF. CDR3 bases: TGTGCCAGCAGCCAGGGTGAAGCATACAATGAGCAGTTCTTC.

This clonotype was picked up many times. This chain joins TRBV28 and TRBJ2-1, with 11 bases aligning to TRBD2. The CDR3 sequence is 13 residues long. V gave up 9 bases and J gave up 6 bases; unmatched junction bases: 4. The germline CDR1 and CDR2 sequences are MDHEN and SYDVKM. CDR3 bases: TGTGCCAGTCATGGGACTAGCGGCAATGAGCAGTTCTTC. Amino acid sequence: CASHGTSGNEQFF.

This clonotype occurred many times. The chain employs TRBV28 and TRBJ2-3; D could derive from TRBD1 or TRBD2 (5 bases each). Germline V lookup: CDR1 MDHEN, CDR2 SYDVKM. This CDR3 comprises 12 residues. Deletions cut 3 bases from V and 9 bases from J, with 10 bases between. In nucleotides, the CDR3 is TGTGCCAGCAGTTTCCGACGGGGCACGCAGTATTTT. Translating it yields CASSFRRGTQYF.

This clonotype was observed many times. The V and J genes are TRBV7-6 and TRBJ1-5; 8 bases are a match to TRBD1. The CDR3 has 18 residues. CDR1 is SGHVS, CDR2 FNYEAQ, per germline. The junction had 13 bases not matched to a gene; V was cut back by 4 bases and J by 2 bases. In nucleotides, the CDR3 is TGTGCCAGCAGCTCCGTCTCGGGACAGGCGGGAGGCAATCAGCCCCAGCATTTT. Its protein product is CASSSVSGQAGGNQPQHF.

This clonotype was counted many times. The V call is TRBV12-5, the J call TRBJ2-1, with D unclear. The V gene's germline CDR1 is LGHNT and CDR2 FRNRAP. This CDR3 comprises 16 residues. Trimming left V 0 bases short and J 2 bases short, with 11 bases between. The CDR3 is CASGLVRTPTYNEQFF. CDR3 in DNA: TGTGCTAGTGGTTTGGTACGCACTCCTACCTACAATGAGCAGTTCTTC. Complete variable domain (other parts from reference TRBV12-5 and TRBJ2-1): DARVTQTPRHKVTEMGQEVTMRCQPILGHNTVFWYRQTMMQGLELLAYFRNRAPLDDSGMPKDRFSAEMPDATLATLKIQPSEPRDSAVYFCASGLVRTPTYNEQFFGPGTRLTVL.

This clonotype has ten or more counts. The rearrangement links TRBV5-6 to TRBJ2-7, with TRBD2 matching over 12 bases. Trimming at V came to 4 bases and at J to 2 bases, leaving 4 bases not matched to a gene. Per the germline V gene, CDR1 is SGHDT and CDR2 is YYEEEE. The CDR3 spans 15 residues. The CDR3: CASSGGLAGAYEQYF. For the CDR3, the DNA is TGTGCCAGCAGCGGGGGACTAGCGGGTGCCTACGAGCAGTACTTC.

This clonotype was detected ten times or more. The chain links TRBV29-1 to TRBJ2-3; no clear D gene. Germline CDR1 reads SQVTM; CDR2 reads ANQGSEA. V was trimmed by 4 bases and J by 6 bases, leaving 8 bases between them. This CDR3 region has 11 residues. Written as DNA, the CDR3 is TGCAGCGTTGTTCGCTTGGATACGCAGTATTTT. It codes for CSVVRLDTQYF.

This clonotype has at least ten counts. This chain uses TRBV20-1 with TRBJ2-1; D not certain. The CDR3 has 15 amino acids. Looked up from germline, CDR1 is DFQATT and CDR2 is SNEGSKA (reference sequence). V dropped 3 bases and J dropped 5 bases, with 17 bases sitting between them. In DNA, the CDR3 is TGCAGTGCTAGTACTCCAGCAAGGCTCGACAATGAGCAGTTCTTC. Translating it yields CSASTPARLDNEQFF.

In its sample, this clonotype was seen many times. This chain links TRBV12-3 or TRBV12-4 with TRBJ1-5; D is unclear. This CDR3 comprises 13 residues. V was trimmed by 5 bases and J by 0 bases, leaving 5 bases between them. CDR3 coding DNA: TGTGCCAGCAGTCCCTATAGCAATCAGCCCCAGCATTTT. Translating gives CASSPYSNQPQHF.

The chain carries TRBV19 and TRBJ2-3; no reliable D call. Germline V lookup: CDR1 LNHDA, CDR2 SQIVND (reference sequence). V was shortened by 1 base and J by 6 bases, with 2 bases between the two germline ends. The CDR3 contains 11 residues. The CDR3 nucleotides are TGTGCCAGTAGTATAGCGGATACGCAGTATTTT. It is translated as CASSIADTQYF.

As concerns this clonotype: This clone may be a read error of a much larger clone one base away. This rearrangement joins TRBV20-1 to TRBJ1-1, with a weak D call TRBD1 (6 bases). CDR1 and CDR2 from the germline V gene are DFQATT and SNEGSKA (reference sequence). The CDR3 sequence is 16 residues long. CDR3 nucleotide sequence: TGCTGTGCTAGAGATACAAACAGGGTTTCCTCCACTGAAGCTTTCTTT. This encodes CCARDTNRVSSTEAFF.

This clonotype has a count of ten or more. The chain has TRBV7-2 and TRBJ2-1; D not resolved. The CDR3 covers 14 residues. Germline CDR1 SGHTA, CDR2 FQGNSA. V was trimmed by 5 bases and J by 2 bases, leaving 10 bases between them. The CDR3 here is CASSPRLPYNEQFF. Here the CDR3 DNA reads TGTGCCAGCAGCCCACGACTCCCCTACAATGAGCAGTTCTTC.

The chain is built from TRBV7-9 and TRBJ2-7; a possible D gene is TRBD2 (6 bases). The germline gives CDR1 SEHNR, CDR2 FQNEAQ (reference sequence). This CDR3 comprises 14 residues. The V end lost 0 bases, the J end lost 5 bases, and 11 bases lay between the germline ends. The CDR3 reads CASSLAGGRNEQYF. The CDR3 DNA reads TGTGCCAGCAGCTTAGCGGGAGGTCGCAACGAGCAGTACTTC. The full variable domain, its missing parts supplied by reference TRBV7-9 and TRBJ2-7, is DTGVSQNPRHKITKRGQNVTFRCDPISEHNRLYWYRQTLGQGPEFLTYFQNEAQLEKSRLLSDRFSAERPKGSFSTLEIQRTEQGDSAMYLCASSLAGGRNEQYFGPGTRLTVT.

In this sample, this clonotype turned up many times. This chain links TRBV5-5 with TRBJ2-7; no firm D call. V was pared by 1 base and J by 1 base, with 6 bases between. The CDR3 totals 13 residues. The germline gives CDR1 SGHKS, CDR2 YYEKEE (reference sequence). As DNA, the CDR3 is TGTGCCAGCAGCTTGCGGCAGTCCTACGAGCAGTACTTC. Translation: CASSLRQSYEQYF.

This clonotype was seen at least ten times. The chain has TRBV6-5 and TRBJ2-1; 9 bases are shared with TRBD1. Trimming took 2 bases from V and 0 from J; bases not matched to a gene: 2. The CDR3 is 16 amino acids. Germline V gene data show CDR1 as MNHEY and CDR2 as SVGAGI. CDR3 region: CASSYRTGASYNEQFF. The CDR3 bases are TGTGCCAGCAGTTACCGGACAGGGGCCTCCTACAATGAGCAGTTCTTC.

At least ten counts were recorded for this clonotype. The V and J genes are TRBV11-3 and TRBJ2-3, with 10 nucleotides matching TRBD2. V trimming: 1 base; J trimming: 4 bases; junction bases outside the gene matches: 5. The CDR3 sequence is 16 residues long. Germline V lookup: CDR1 SGHNT, CDR2 YENEEA. The CDR3 coding sequence is TGTGCCAGCAGCTTAGCCCTAGCGGGAGTAGCAGATACGCAGTATTTT. Amino acid sequence: CASSLALAGVADTQYF.

This clonotype was detected ten times or more. V is TRBV7-8 and J is TRBJ2-7; 9 bases are a match to TRBD1. Trimming took 8 bases from V and 7 from J; bases not matched to a gene: 15. The germline gives CDR1 SGHVS, CDR2 FQNEAQ. There are 15 residues in the CDR3. The CDR3 bases are TGTGCCAGCTATCGTACCGGGACAGGGTTGGGAGAGCAGTACGTC. Amino acid sequence: CASYRTGTGLGEQYV.

This clonotype was observed at least ten times. The V call is TRBV20-1, the J call TRBJ2-1; D possibly corresponds to TRBD2 (6 bases). CDR3 length: 13 amino acids. CDR1 is DFQATT and CDR2 is SNEGSKA in the germline V gene (reference sequence). The CDR3 here is CSGGERAYNEQFF. The CDR3 DNA follows: TGCAGCGGAGGAGAGCGGGCATACAATGAGCAGTTCTTC.